Shown below are 24 T cell receptor beta chains from a single sample sequenced in a study of CD8 T cells in ankylosing spondylitis. TCRdb reanalysed the 5' RACE reads using MiXCR and keeps one entry per CDR3 protein. The sample has fewer than 750,000 distinct CDR3 sequences, around 19% seen once. The study's findings and limits: Several highly homologous variants made up a TCR beta motif, and this motif appeared characteristic of ankylosing spondylitis blood.

These receptors have no identified antigens. Sequencing was performed on blood, either unsorted or a sorted T cell fraction (not recorded which). The receptors stem from a male donor with ankylosing spondylitis.

This chain connects TRBV4-1 to TRBJ1-2; no firm D call. Germline values: CDR1 MGHRA, CDR2 YSYEKL. The CDR3 has 13 amino acids. Trimming cost V 2 bases and J 4 bases, with 8 bases left between them. CDR3 loop: CASSQLGSYGYTF. The CDR3 DNA sequence: TGCGCCAGCAGCCAATTAGGATCCTATGGCTACACCTTC.

As regards this clonotype: A junction end diverges from the germline sequence, so it may reflect a read error. The chain has TRBV5-1 and TRBJ2-3, with 12 bases lining up with TRBD2. The germline CDR1 and CDR2 sequences are SGHRS and YFSETQ. This CDR3 comprises 15 residues. Here the CDR3 DNA reads TGTGCCAGCAGCCTAGCGGGGGGGCGGGCAGATACGCAGTATTTT. Its protein is CASSLAGGRADTQYF.

The table lists this clonotype with many counts. The genes are TRBV29-1 and TRBJ2-2; 11 bases agree with TRBD1. Trimming took 6 bases from V and 0 from J; bases not matched to a gene: 3. The CDR3 contains 15 residues. Germline V gene sequence: CDR1 SQVTM, CDR2 ANQGSEA. The CDR3 nucleotides are TGCAGCGTCGTGGGACAGGGGGCGAACACCGGGGAGCTGTTTTTT. It yields the protein CSVVGQGANTGELFF.

The chain couples TRBV18 to TRBJ1-1; no clear D gene. CDR1 and CDR2 (germline): KGHSH, LQKENI. This CDR3 is built from 15 residues. Trimming removed 3 bases at V and 3 bases at J, with 14 bases between. Written as DNA, the CDR3 is TGTGCCAGCTCACCCCTCGACAAGGTGGACACTGAAGCTTTCTTT. It specifies CASSPLDKVDTEAFF.

A few counts support this clonotype. J is TRBJ2-1 and V is TRBV4-3; 8 bases agree with TRBD1. V lost 3 bases and J lost 6; bases outside the gene matches: 7. CDR1 is LGHNA and CDR2 is YSLEER in the germline V gene. The CDR3 is made up of 15 amino acids. The CDR3 DNA sequence: TGCGCCAGCAGCCAGGCGGACAGGGTGACCAATGAGCAGTTCTTC. Its translation is CASSQADRVTNEQFF.

This clonotype was seen repeatedly, ten times or more. The rearrangement links TRBV20-1 to TRBJ2-1; no firm D call. V was shortened by 0 bases and J by 2 bases, with 14 bases between the two germline ends. The CDR3 is 16 amino acids. Germline V gives CDR1 DFQATT, CDR2 SNEGSKA (reference sequence). DNA for the CDR3: TGCAGTGCTAGAGAGAATCGGGCAATGCCCTACAATGAGCAGTTCTTC. Its translation is CSARENRAMPYNEQFF.

The V and J genes are TRBV5-1 and TRBJ2-3; unclear D gene. The V and J ends lost 4 bases and 2 bases respectively, with 11 bases between them. The length of the CDR3 is 14 residues. Germline-derived CDR1 and CDR2 are SGHRS and YFSETQ. For the CDR3, the DNA is TGCGCCAGCAGCAGTCTTTCCCCCACAGATACGCAGTATTTT. Its protein is CASSSLSPTDTQYF.

This clonotype turned up a few times. The chain uses TRBV4-2 and TRBJ2-1; the D gene is possibly TRBD2 (6 bases). The germline V and J ends were trimmed by 0 bases and 2 bases, with 11 bases remaining between them. CDR1 and CDR2 (germline): LGHNA, YNFKEQ. There are 16 residues in the CDR3. CDR3 nucleotides: TGTGCCAGCAGCCAAGACCCCAGGGAGGCCTACAATGAGCAGTTCTTC. Its translation: CASSQDPREAYNEQFF.

The sample holds many counts of this clonotype. V usage is TRBV9 and J usage is TRBJ2-1; the D is unclear. Germline CDR1 reads SGDLS; CDR2 reads YYNGEE. Trimming shortened V by 0 bases and J by 0 bases, and 10 bases separated the two germline ends. There are 16 residues in the CDR3. The CDR3 coding sequence is TGTGCCAGCAGCGTAGGAGGAGCGAGCTCCTACAATGAGCAGTTCTTC. It is translated as CASSVGGASSYNEQFF. Together with reference TRBV9 and TRBJ2-1, the CDR3 gives the full variable domain: DSGVTQTPKHLITATGQRVTLRCSPRSGDLSVYWYQQSLDQGLQFLIQYYNGEERAKGNILERFSAQQFPDLHSELNLSSLELGDSALYFCASSVGGASSYNEQFFGPGTRLTVL.

This clonotype showed up many times. The CDR3 coding sequence is TGCAGTGCTAGAAAGGGGTCCTACGAGCAGTACTTC. Amino acids: CSARKGSYEQYF. This chain uses TRBV20-1 with TRBJ2-7, with a weak D call TRBD1 (5 bases). The CDR3 contains 12 residues. Trimming cost V 2 bases and J 1 base, with 6 bases left between them. Germline CDR1 reads DFQATT; CDR2 reads SNEGSKA (reference sequence).

This rearrangement joins TRBV7-9 to TRBJ2-2, with 9 bases fitting TRBD1. Germline values: CDR1 SEHNR, CDR2 FQNEAQ (reference sequence). The CDR3 contains 16 residues. Trimming at V came to 5 bases and at J to 5 bases, leaving 9 bases not matched to a gene. The CDR3 is CASSPRTGEVTGELFF. The CDR3 DNA is TGTGCCAGCAGCCCCCGGACAGGGGAGGTGACCGGGGAGCTGTTTTTT.

The rearrangement joins TRBV7-7 to TRBJ2-2; 8 positions agree with TRBD2. CDR1 is SSHAT and CDR2 is FNYEAQ in the germline V gene (reference sequence). V lost 4 bases to trimming and J lost 8 bases; unmatched junction nucleotides: 3. The CDR3 is 13 residues long. As DNA, the CDR3 is TGTGCCAGCAGCTCTAGCGGGTCGGGGGAGCTGTTTTTT. Translated: CASSSSGSGELFF.

The chain has TRBV10-3 and TRBJ2-7; 7 bases line up with TRBD2. This CDR3 spans 13 amino acids. Germline CDR1 ENHRY, CDR2 SYGVKD. V lost 4 bases, J lost 4 bases, and 4 bases stayed unmatched. CDR3 residues: CAISVGGLYEQYF. The CDR3 bases are TGTGCCATCAGTGTTGGGGGACTATACGAGCAGTACTTC.

The CDR3 spells CASSPPGNSYEQYF. The CDR3 DNA is TGTGCCAGCAGCCCCCCGGGCAACTCCTACGAGCAGTACTTC. V is TRBV7-9 and J is TRBJ2-7; no clear D. This CDR3 has 14 residues. Germline values: CDR1 SEHNR, CDR2 FQNEAQ (reference sequence). V was trimmed by 5 bases and J by 0 bases, leaving 11 bases between them.

This chain links TRBV29-1 with TRBJ2-1; 13 bases are a match to TRBD2. Looked up from germline, CDR1 is SQVTM and CDR2 is ANQGSEA. The CDR3 is 14 residues long. The V segment lost 7 bases and the J segment 7 bases; nucleotides outside the gene matches: 7. CDR3 bases: TGCAGCGCCCTACGACTAGCGGGGGGTAATGAGCAGTTCTTC. It yields the protein CSALRLAGGNEQFF.

There are many counts of this clonotype. The chain combines TRBV20-1 with TRBJ1-2; D uncertain. V lost 0 bases and J 6 bases, leaving 11 bases between the germline ends. This CDR3 has 13 residues. Germline V lookup: CDR1 DFQATT, CDR2 SNEGSKA (reference sequence). For the CDR3, the DNA is TGCAGTGCTAGAGATCAGACTTCCCATGGCTACACCTTC. It codes for CSARDQTSHGYTF.

This clonotype has just a few counts. This chain connects TRBV4-1 to TRBJ1-5; TRBD1 aligns across 8 bases. The J segment lost 4 bases and the V segment lost 3 bases, leaving 5 bases of the junction unmatched. CDR1 and CDR2 (germline): MGHRA, YSYEKL. The CDR3 totals 15 residues. CDR3 sequence: CASSQGTGKNQPQHF. DNA of the CDR3: TGCGCCAGCAGCCAGGGGACAGGCAAGAATCAGCCCCAGCATTTT.

CDR3 sequence reads: CASSLASEGIGNTIYF. DNA for the CDR3: TGTGCCAGCAGCCTGGCTTCGGAGGGGATAGGAAACACCATATATTTT. The chain has TRBV3-1 and TRBJ1-3; possible D gene TRBD1, 5 bases. V shed 4 bases and J shed 4 bases, with 17 bases lying between them. Looked up from germline, CDR1 is LGHDT and CDR2 is YNNKEL (reference sequence). The CDR3 is 16 amino acids.

This clonotype was recorded a few times. The chain couples TRBV9 to TRBJ2-2; D ambiguous. The ends were cut back, 0 bases at V and 0 bases at J, with 12 bases in the middle. The length of the CDR3 is 17 residues. Germline V CDR1 and CDR2: SGDLS, YYNGEE. The CDR3 DNA reads as TGTGCCAGCAGCGTAGGGTACTCTCCGACGAACACCGGGGAGCTGTTTTTT. Translating it yields CASSVGYSPTNTGELFF.

The rearrangement links TRBV5-4 to TRBJ2-5, with a possible D match to TRBD2 (6 bases). Per the germline V gene, CDR1 is SGHNT and CDR2 is YYREEE (reference sequence). The germline V and J ends were trimmed by 1 base and 2 bases, with 12 bases remaining between them. This CDR3 has 15 amino acids. CDR3 coding DNA: TGTGCCAGCAGCTTGAGGCGGGGAACACAAGAGACCCAGTACTTC. Residues: CASSLRRGTQETQYF. Using reference TRBV5-4 and TRBJ2-5 for the parts outside the CDR3, the full variable domain is ETGVTQSPTHLIKTRGQQVTLRCSSQSGHNTVSWYQQALGQGPQFIFQYYREEENGRGNFPPRFSGLQFPNYSSELNVNALELDDSALYLCASSLRRGTQETQYFGPGTRLLVL.

The chain employs TRBV4-3 and TRBJ2-7, with 9 bases identical to TRBD1. Germline CDR1 and CDR2: LGHNA and YSLEER. The CDR3 covers 16 residues. V shed 3 bases and J 4 bases; nucleotides not matched to a gene: 10. The CDR3 here is CASSQGLDRGLYEQYF. CDR3 nucleotides: TGCGCCAGCAGCCAGGGTTTGGACAGGGGACTATACGAGCAGTACTTC.

This chain connects TRBV12-3 or TRBV12-4 to TRBJ2-4; D not resolved. V was trimmed by 7 bases and J by 0 bases, leaving 10 bases between them. This CDR3 is 14 amino acids long. The CDR3 sequence: CASTQELAKNIQYF. CDR3 nucleotide sequence: TGTGCCAGCACCCAAGAGCTAGCCAAAAACATTCAGTACTTC.

This clonotype was seen a few times. The rearrangement joins TRBV7-8 to TRBJ2-1, with 8 bases fitting TRBD2. Germline lookup yields CDR1 SGHVS and CDR2 FQNEAQ. Germline trimming cut 1 base from V and 7 bases from J; bases unmatched to any gene: 6. The CDR3 totals 15 residues. The CDR3 reads CASSLEPSGPNEQFF. The CDR3 DNA follows: TGTGCCAGCAGCTTAGAACCTAGCGGGCCGAATGAGCAGTTCTTC.

This clonotype was seen more than once but under ten times. CDR3 coding DNA: TGTGCCAGCAGCCTCTCTAGCGGGGGGGGCACAGATACGCAGTATTTT. Translation: CASSLSSGGGTDTQYF. The rearrangement uses TRBV7-3 and TRBJ2-3, with TRBD2 matching over 12 bases. J was trimmed by 1 base and V by 5 bases; bases with no gene match: 4. The germline V gene has CDR1 SGHTA and CDR2 FQGTGA. CDR3 length: 16 residues.